This passage covers 2 T cell receptor beta chains from one sample sequenced in a study of blood T cell repertoires in COVID-19. Sequencing used immunoSEQ multiplex PCR; TCRdb keeps in-frame clones, though not all of them. This sample has about 100,000 clones, with 80% to 90% found just once. The sequenced sample was PBMCs or T cells enriched from blood (not recorded which). Source of these receptors: a woman aged 50 to 60 who had recovered from COVID-19.

This chain uses TRBV11-2 with TRBJ2-7; 11 bases map to TRBD1. The CDR3 runs to 16 residues. The germline V gene has CDR1 SGHAT and CDR2 FQNNGV. With 5 bases clipped from V and 6 bases from J, the junction kept 12 bases outside the gene matches. The CDR3 region has the DNA TGTGCCAGCAGCCCCCGCCCACAGGGACAGGGGGGCGAGCAGTACTTC. This translates into CASSPRPQGQGGEQYF.

This clone was observed once. The genes are TRBV15 and TRBJ1-4; 12 bases line up with TRBD1. V trimming: 0 bases; J trimming: 5 bases; junction bases outside the gene matches: 7. Per the germline V gene, CDR1 is LNHNV and CDR2 is YYDKDF (reference sequence). CDR3 length: 18 residues. The CDR3 bases are TGTGCCACCAGCAGAGATAGGACGGGACAGGGGGCCAATGAAAAACTGTTTTTT. It codes for CATSRDRTGQGANEKLFF.